What follows describes a single TCR beta chain. Its antigen is still unknown. The entry originates in a study of T cell clonotyping in hematopoietic cell transplantation. Study-level findings and limits: CD4 and CD8 repertoire contributions could not be separated without sorting. Graft donor and pretransplant recipient Inverse Simpson Index values predicted broader posttransplant TCR diversity.

CDR3 length: 12 amino acids. CDR1 SGHTA and CDR2 FQGNSA come from the germline V gene. Trimming cost V 9 bases and J 4 bases; bases outside gene matches: 3. Regarding time point: recipient sample about 28 days before transplant, after cytoreduction. TCRdb keeps only in-frame clones here, not all; method: immunoSEQ multiplex PCR. The sample lists about 41,000 clones, 85% seen once, with around 3% in the top ten. The rearrangement uses TRBV7-2 and TRBJ2-7, with TRBD2 matching over 10 bases. This TCR was sampled from a man in his sixties with acute myeloid leukemia. Some clones in this sample may be carry-over from other donors' samples. The sequences come from peripheral blood mononuclear cells, collected before stem cell transplant. CDR3 loop: CASGSGGYEQYF. CDR3 in DNA: TGTGCCAGTGGTAGCGGGGGGTACGAGCAGTACTTC.